The rows below give T cell receptor beta chains drawn from one sample of a study of blood T cells in healthy people across ages. MiXCR was run by TCRdb on the 5' RACE reads, yielding one entry per CDR3 protein. The table has approximately 880,000 distinct CDR3 sequences, roughly 52% seen once. The sequencing input was blood. The origin of the receptors is a man younger than 40 in good health. CDR3s include the opening cysteine and the closing phenylalanine or tryptophan. D genes are given only for firm matches. Not all rows give a size; the values are once, few, many and, for expanded clones, a class.

CDR3aa	CDR3nt	abundance	d_gene	j_gene	v_gene
CSVRQGNNSPLHF	TGCAGCGTGAGACAGGGGAATAATTCACCCCTCCACTTT	NA	TRBD1	TRBJ1-6	TRBV29-1
CSATLGGQGQPQHF	TGCAGTGCCACCCTTGGGGGACAGGGTCAGCCCCAGCATTTT	NA	TRBD1	TRBJ1-5	TRBV20-1
CASSRTRAVTNEQYF	TGTGCCAGCAGCCGGACCCGGGCCGTGACCAACGAGCAGTACTTC	NA	NA	TRBJ2-7	TRBV3-1
CASSATSLTDTQYF	TGTGCCAGCAGCGCCACTAGCCTCACAGATACGCAGTATTTT	few	NA	TRBJ2-3	TRBV7-2
CASSQEGAGNIQYF	TGCGCCAGCAGCCAAGAGGGGGCGGGAAACATTCAGTACTTC	NA	NA	TRBJ2-4	TRBV4-1
CASSLARLYTEAFF	TGTGCCAGCAGCTTAGCCAGACTTTACACTGAAGCTTTCTTT	NA	NA	TRBJ1-1	TRBV7-2
CASSQDPRGGNQPQHF	TGCGCCAGCAGCCAAGATCCCAGGGGTGGAAATCAGCCCCAGCATTTT	NA	NA	TRBJ1-5	TRBV4-1
CASRDRGREGYTF	TGTGCCAGCAGGGACAGGGGGCGTGAAGGCTACACCTTC	NA	TRBD1	TRBJ1-2	TRBV3-1
CSAPKRDGAQHF	TGCAGTGCCCCAAAGAGGGACGGAGCCCAGCATTTT	NA	NA	TRBJ1-5	TRBV20-1
CASSQDRDLNQPQHF	TGCGCCAGCAGCCAAGACCGGGACCTAAATCAGCCCCAGCATTTT	few	NA	TRBJ1-5	TRBV4-3
CASSTDPGTGWTPKPFF	TGTGCCAGCAGCACCGATCCCGGGACAGGGTGGACCCCTAAACCGTTCTTC	once	NA	TRBJ2-1	TRBV21-1
CASRKENDGYTF	TGTGCCAGCCGAAAGGAGAACGATGGCTACACCTTC	once	NA	TRBJ1-2	TRBV9
CASSQDLPRWGAVLAKNIQYF	TGTGCCAGCAGCCAAGATCTCCCCAGGTGGGGGGCAGTACTAGCCAAAAACATTCAGTACTTC	NA	NA	TRBJ2-4	TRBV4-2
CSARESRAQETQYF	TGCAGTGCTAGAGAGTCGAGGGCTCAAGAGACCCAGTACTTC	once	NA	TRBJ2-5	TRBV20-1
CASSDWRGPLRNNEQFF	TGTGCCAGCAGCGACTGGAGGGGACCACTAAGGAACAATGAGCAGTTCTTC	NA	NA	TRBJ2-1	TRBV11-1
CASGPGGGPYNEQFF	TGTGCTAGTGGTCCGGGCGGGGGTCCCTACAATGAGCAGTTCTTC	NA	TRBD2	TRBJ2-1	TRBV12-5
CSVVGGQSSYNEQFF	TGCAGCGTTGTTGGCGGGCAAAGCTCCTACAATGAGCAGTTCTTC	NA	NA	TRBJ2-1	TRBV29-1
CATSDWTGQTNSYNEQFF	TGTGCCACCAGTGATTGGACGGGACAAACGAACTCCTACAATGAGCAGTTCTTC	NA	NA	TRBJ2-1	TRBV24-1
CASSKPGSHEQYF	TGTGCCAGCAGCAAACCGGGCTCCCACGAGCAGTACTTC	NA	NA	TRBJ2-7	TRBV7-2
CASSLGQQNYGYTF	TGTGCCAGCAGCTTGGGACAGCAAAACTATGGCTACACCTTC	NA	TRBD1	TRBJ1-2	TRBV7-2
CASSQEPGQGGTDTQYF	TGTGCCAGCAGCCAAGAGCCAGGACAGGGGGGCACAGATACGCAGTATTTT	NA	TRBD1	TRBJ2-3	TRBV4-2
CASSFSFSYNEQFF	TGTGCCAGCAGTTTTTCCTTCTCCTACAATGAGCAGTTCTTC	NA	NA	TRBJ2-1	TRBV27
CASSLGTGDGYGYTF	TGCGCCAGCAGCTTGGGGACAGGAGACGGCTATGGCTACACCTTC	NA	TRBD1	TRBJ1-2	TRBV5-1
CSARVAPGFTEAFF	TGCAGTGCTAGAGTGGCGCCGGGGTTCACTGAAGCTTTCTTT	few	NA	TRBJ1-1	TRBV20-1
CASRNPGIYGYTF	TGTGCCAGCAGGAACCCAGGGATCTATGGCTACACCTTC	many	NA	TRBJ1-2	TRBV6-5
CAGSGRLAGAFNEQFF	TGTGCCGGCAGTGGCCGACTAGCGGGGGCCTTCAATGAGCAGTTCTTC	NA	TRBD2	TRBJ2-1	TRBV6-1
CASSSQGINYEQYF	TGTGCCAGCAGCTCACAGGGGATTAACTACGAGCAGTACTTC	once	TRBD1	TRBJ2-7	TRBV7-2
CASSFDPGLAGLYF	TGTGCCAGCAGCTTTGATCCGGGACTAGCGGGGTTGTACTTC	NA	TRBD2	TRBJ2-7	TRBV7-2
CASSRRQGAVAKNIQYF	TGTGCCAGCAGCCGCCGACAGGGGGCTGTGGCCAAAAACATTCAGTACTTC	NA	TRBD1	TRBJ2-4	TRBV7-9
CASSYRAGDASPLHF	TGTGCCAGCAGTTACAGGGCAGGGGATGCTTCACCCCTCCACTTT	NA	NA	TRBJ1-6	TRBV6-6
CSASSRVGSPLHF	TGCAGTGCTAGTAGCAGGGTGGGATCACCCCTCCACTTT	many	NA	TRBJ1-6	TRBV20-1
CASSLWTTAFSGANVLTF	TGTGCCAGCAGCCTATGGACTACCGCATTCTCTGGGGCCAACGTCCTGACTTTC	NA	NA	TRBJ2-6	TRBV7-9
CASSQERQPNTGELFF	TGTGCCAGCAGCCAAGAGCGCCAGCCGAACACCGGGGAGCTGTTTTTT	NA	NA	TRBJ2-2	TRBV3-1
CASSSSPVTSVADTQYF	TGTGCCAGCAGCTCCTCCCCGGTGACTAGCGTCGCAGATACGCAGTATTTT	NA	TRBD2	TRBJ2-3	TRBV7-8
CSVEEISRGREQYF	TGCAGCGTTGAAGAAATCTCCAGGGGGCGGGAGCAGTACTTC	NA	NA	TRBJ2-4	TRBV29-1
CASQGEGGNEQFF	TGCGCCAGCCAAGGCGAGGGAGGGAATGAGCAGTTCTTC	few	TRBD2	TRBJ2-1	TRBV5-1
CASSRTDRDWDTQYF	TGTGCCAGCAGCCGGACCGACAGGGACTGGGATACGCAGTATTTT	many	NA	TRBJ2-3	TRBV28
CASSVEVSTDTQYF	TGTGCCAGCAGCGTAGAGGTTTCCACAGATACGCAGTATTTT	NA	NA	TRBJ2-3	TRBV9
CASSVQGLVETQYF	TGCGCCAGCAGCGTACAGGGTCTTGTGGAGACCCAGTACTTC	NA	NA	TRBJ2-5	TRBV5-1
CASSSTTGPKNIQYF	TGCGCCAGCAGCTCCACGACAGGGCCCAAAAACATTCAGTACTTC	NA	TRBD1	TRBJ2-4	TRBV5-1
CASSYSRALYNGQFF	TGTGCCAGCAGTTACTCACGTGCGCTTTACAATGGGCAGTTCTTC	NA	NA	TRBJ2-1	TRBV6-6
CASRQHRKNTEAFF	TGCGCCAGCAGGCAACATAGGAAGAACACTGAAGCTTTCTTT	NA	NA	TRBJ1-1	TRBV4-3
CASSPLAGALSSYEQYF	TGCGCCAGCAGCCCTCTAGCGGGGGCCCTAAGCTCCTACGAGCAGTACTTC	once	TRBD2	TRBJ2-7	TRBV5-1
CSADLGTSYEQYF	TGCAGTGCTGACCTCGGGACCTCCTACGAGCAGTACTTC	many	NA	TRBJ2-7	TRBV20-1
CASSLGNANSYNEQFF	TGCGCCAGCAGCTTGGGCAATGCCAATTCCTACAATGAGCAGTTCTTC	many	NA	TRBJ2-1	TRBV5-1
CSASFGRLKYGYTF	TGCAGTGCTAGTTTCGGGCGCCTCAAGTATGGCTACACCTTC	many	NA	TRBJ1-2	TRBV20-1
CASSQEAGGYNEQFF	TGTGCCAGCAGCCAAGAGGCGGGGGGATACAATGAGCAGTTCTTC	many	TRBD2	TRBJ2-1	TRBV4-2
CASTTVTSTDTQYF	TGTGCCAGCACCACCGTGACTAGCACAGATACGCAGTATTTT	NA	NA	TRBJ2-3	TRBV12-3/TRBV12-4